The rows below give T cell receptor beta chains drawn from one sample of a study of T cell responses to AZD1222 COVID-19 vaccine. Using immunoSEQ multiplex PCR, the repertoire was profiled, and TCRdb retains in-frame clones only, with some absent. The sample includes some 130,000 clones, around 93% of them seen just once. The specimen comprised peripheral blood, sampled 28 days after the second AZD1222 dose. These receptors all stem from an adult who received the AZD1222 COVID-19 vaccine. The CDR3 runs from the conserved cysteine through the conserved F or W. D genes are given only for firm matches. Expanded clones are given a class, and other clones once, few, many or no size at all.

TRBJ1-5 | - | TRBV21-1 | - | TGTGCCAGCAAATATGGTTTTCAAAGCAATCAGCCCCAGCATTTT | CASKYGFQSNQPQHF
TRBJ1-6 | - | TRBV7-9 | - | TGTGCCACCTCTCGAGATCTTGCACCCCTCCACTTT | CATSRDLAPLHF
TRBJ2-3 | once | TRBV7-6 | - | TGTGCCAGCAGCCCCGGGACGGACTTTTCTACGCAGTATTTT | CASSPGTDFSTQYF
TRBJ2-5 | - | TRBV7-9 | TRBD1 | TGTGCCAGCAGCTTCCAGGGGGCGGAGACCCAGTACTTC | CASSFQGAETQYF
TRBJ1-4 | - | TRBV7-2 | - | TGTGCCAGCAGCACAGACTTAAATGAAAAACTGTTTTTT | CASSTDLNEKLFF
TRBJ1-5 | - | TRBV7-9 | - | TGTGCCAGCAGCTTAACCGAACAGCCCCAGCATTTT | CASSLTEQPQHF
TRBJ2-7 | - | TRBV7-8 | TRBD1 | TGTGCCAGCAGCCGAGATGACAGGGCATTCTACGAGCAGTACTTC | CASSRDDRAFYEQYF
TRBJ2-1 | once | TRBV27 | - | TGTGCCAGCAGACTTGAACGGGGCTTCGAGCAGTTCTTC | CASRLERGFEQFF
TRBJ1-1 | - | TRBV30 | - | TGTGCCTGGAGTGTACATGGGTATAACACTGAAGCTTTCTTT | CAWSVHGYNTEAFF
TRBJ2-3 | - | TRBV7-2 | - | TGTGCCAGCAGCCAGGTTTTCGCAGATACGCAGTATTTT | CASSQVFADTQYF
TRBJ2-1 | - | TRBV4-2 | TRBD2 | TGTGCCAGCAGCCAAGATCTTACAGGACTAGCGGGGGGGCGTTGGTCCTACAATGAGCAGTTCTTC | CASSQDLTGLAGGRWSYNEQFF
TRBJ1-3 | - | TRBV4-3 | TRBD1 | TGCGCCAGCAGCCAAGAGGTACAGGGGCTTCGAGTTGGACACAAAAACACCATATATTTT | CASSQEVQGLRVGHKNTIYF
TRBJ2-1 | - | TRBV6-5 | TRBD1 | TGTGCCAGCGGACAGGGACCCTACAATGAGCAGTTCTTC | CASGQGPYNEQFF
TRBJ1-1 | once | TRBV3-1/TRBV3-2 | - | TGTGCCAGCAGCCAAACCAGGCCGGGTGCCGAAGCTTTCTTT | CASSQTRPGAEAFF
TRBJ1-1 | medium-sized | TRBV7-3 | TRBD1 | TGTGCCAGCAGCTCCTCAAACAGGGGAATGAACACTGAAGCTTTCTTT | CASSSSNRGMNTEAFF
TRBJ1-2 | - | TRBV19 | - | TGTGCCAGTAGTACCCGGACGCAGCCGTCCTTC | CASSTRTQPSF
TRBJ1-2 | - | TRBV7-3 | TRBD1 | TGTGCCAGCAGCCGATCAGGGGGCTCCGGTGGCTACACCTTC | CASSRSGGSGGYTF
TRBJ2-2 | - | TRBV9 | - | TGTGCCAGCAGCTCCCCCCCTACAGAAAACACCGGGGAGCTGTTTTTT | CASSSPPTENTGELFF
TRBJ2-3 | - | TRBV3-1/TRBV3-2 | - | TGTGCCAGCAGCCCCGGACCGGGAGCACCGCCAGATACGCAGTATTTT | CASSPGPGAPPDTQYF
TRBJ2-3 | - | TRBV11-3 | TRBD2 | TGTGCCAGCAGCTTAAGACTAGCGTTCAGCACAGATACGCAGTATTTT | CASSLRLAFSTDTQYF
TRBJ1-2 | - | TRBV10-3 | TRBD1 | TGTGCCATCAGGGGGGGGGACAGTAACTATGGCTACACCTTC | CAIRGGDSNYGYTF
TRBJ1-5 | - | TRBV12-2 | - | TGTGCAAGTCGCCGCCTGAGGGTACAAAGCAATCAGCCCCAGCATTTT | CASRRLRVQSNQPQHF
TRBJ2-1 | - | TRBV5-1 | TRBD2 | TGCGCCAGCAGCTCGGCGGGGGGTCCCTACAATGAGCAGTTCTTC | CASSSAGGPYNEQFF
TRBJ2-1 | - | TRBV10-3 | - | TGTGCCATCATCAGGGGCCCATACAATGAGCAGTTCTTC | CAIIRGPYNEQFF
TRBJ2-7 | - | TRBV19 | - | TGTGCGTCGGGGGACCGCTACGAGCAGTACTTC | CASGDRYEQYF
TRBJ1-2 | - | TRBV14 | TRBD1 | TGTGCCAGCAGCCGGGACAGGGATTATGGCTACACCTTC | CASSRDRDYGYTF
TRBJ1-1 | - | TRBV25-1 | - | TGTGCCAGCACCCAAACAGGGATGAACACTGAAGCTTTCTTT | CASTQTGMNTEAFF
TRBJ1-1 | - | TRBV9 | - | TGTGCCAGCAGCGTAGCTCGTAACACTGAAGCTTTCTTT | CASSVARNTEAFF
TRBJ1-5 | - | TRBV15 | - | TGTGCCACCAGCCACCGATCGTATAGCAATCAGCCCCAGCATTTT | CATSHRSYSNQPQHF
TRBJ1-1 | - | TRBV12-3/TRBV12-4 | - | TGTGCCAGCAGTTTGCAGAAGAACACTGAAGCTTTCTTT | CASSLQKNTEAFF
TRBJ2-2 | - | TRBV24-1 | - | TGTGCCATCAGGGACGGAAACACCGGGGAGCTGTTTTTT | CAIRDGNTGELFF
TRBJ1-2 | few | TRBV7-2 | - | TGTGCCAGCAGCTTACAGTACAGGGACTATGGCTACACCTTC | CASSLQYRDYGYTF
TRBJ2-7 | - | TRBV11-3 | TRBD1 | TGTGCCAGCAGCTGGGGACAGTCCTACGAGCAGTACTTC | CASSWGQSYEQYF
TRBJ1-5 | - | TRBV2 | - | TGTGCCTCCCAGGGAGGTCGCAATCAGCCCCAGCATTTT | CASQGGRNQPQHF
TRBJ2-1 | - | TRBV7-7 | - | TGTGCTAGCAGCTTGGAGCTGGGGGCATATCAGGAGCAGTTCTTC | CASSLELGAYQEQFF
TRBJ2-2 | - | TRBV5-1 | - | TGCGCCAGCAGAGGACAGTCCCCCGGGGAGCTGTTTTTT | CASRGQSPGELFF
TRBJ1-6 | - | TRBV6-5 | - | TGTGCCAGCAGTTACTCAGGTCGGGGGTATAATTCACCCCTCCACTTT | CASSYSGRGYNSPLHF
TRBJ2-7 | - | TRBV5-1 | - | TGCGCCAGCAGCCCGGTGACAGAAGAGGGCGAGCAGTACTTC | CASSPVTEEGEQYF
TRBJ1-1 | - | TRBV30 | TRBD1 | TGTGCCTGGGGACAGGGGTTGAACACTGAAGCTTTCTTT | CAWGQGLNTEAFF
TRBJ2-3 | - | TRBV29-1 | - | TGCAGCGTGTCAAGAGGGACTACAGATACGCAGTATTTT | CSVSRGTTDTQYF
TRBJ1-6 | - | TRBV19 | TRBD1 | TGTGCCAGTAGTATGAGAGGGGGCCTTAATTCACCCCTCCACTTT | CASSMRGGLNSPLHF
TRBJ2-1 | - | TRBV19 | - | TGTGCCAGTAGTATAGCAAGGTCAGAATACGGTCCCTACAATGAGCAGTTCTTC | CASSIARSEYGPYNEQFF
TRBJ1-2 | - | TRBV3-1/TRBV3-2 | - | TGTGCCAGCAGCCAAGCAGCCAGGGACGGAATGTATGGCTACACCTTC | CASSQAARDGMYGYTF
TRBJ1-5 | - | TRBV19 | - | TGTGCCAGTATGGACCCCAGGGGTTCCCAGCCCCAGCATTTT | CASMDPRGSQPQHF
TRBJ2-1 | - | TRBV7-2 | - | TGTGCCAGCAGCTTTGTCGGGCACTACAATGAGCAGTTCTTC | CASSFVGHYNEQFF
TRBJ2-7 | - | TRBV27 | - | TGTGCCAGCAGTTTATCGACCCCTTGGGAGCAGTACTTC | CASSLSTPWEQYF
TRBJ1-1 | - | TRBV7-8 | - | TGTGCCAGCAGCCCCCTGGGACGGGAAAACACTGAAGCTTTCTTT | CASSPLGRENTEAFF
TRBJ1-5 | - | TRBV4-1 | - | TGCGCCAGCAGCCAAGAAATCGTACAAACTCAGCCCCAGCATTTT | CASSQEIVQTQPQHF
TRBJ1-6 | - | TRBV2 | - | TGTGCCAGCAGTACATGGGCACCCCTCCACTTT | CASSTWAPLHF
TRBJ2-5 | - | TRBV28 | TRBD2 | TGTGCCAGCAGTCCCTGGGGACTAGCGGGGAGGTACCAAGAGACCCAGTACTTC | CASSPWGLAGRYQETQYF
TRBJ2-7 | few | TRBV5-8 | - | TGTGCCAGCAGAGCAATTACAGGGTACTACGAGCAGTACTTC | CASRAITGYYEQYF
TRBJ1-6 | - | TRBV30 | - | TGTGCCTGGAGTGCACAGGGAACTTCACCCCTCCACTTT | CAWSAQGTSPLHF
TRBJ2-3 | - | TRBV3-1/TRBV3-2 | - | TGTGCCAGCAGCCAGGGACAAGAGAGCACAGATACGCAGTATTTT | CASSQGQESTDTQYF
TRBJ1-5 | - | TRBV28 | TRBD1 | TGTGCCAGCAATACAGGGGGTGAGGGCAATCAGCCCCAGCATTTT | CASNTGGEGNQPQHF
TRBJ1-2 | - | TRBV6-1 | - | TGTGCCAGCAGAATGACTAACTATGGCTACACCTTC | CASRMTNYGYTF